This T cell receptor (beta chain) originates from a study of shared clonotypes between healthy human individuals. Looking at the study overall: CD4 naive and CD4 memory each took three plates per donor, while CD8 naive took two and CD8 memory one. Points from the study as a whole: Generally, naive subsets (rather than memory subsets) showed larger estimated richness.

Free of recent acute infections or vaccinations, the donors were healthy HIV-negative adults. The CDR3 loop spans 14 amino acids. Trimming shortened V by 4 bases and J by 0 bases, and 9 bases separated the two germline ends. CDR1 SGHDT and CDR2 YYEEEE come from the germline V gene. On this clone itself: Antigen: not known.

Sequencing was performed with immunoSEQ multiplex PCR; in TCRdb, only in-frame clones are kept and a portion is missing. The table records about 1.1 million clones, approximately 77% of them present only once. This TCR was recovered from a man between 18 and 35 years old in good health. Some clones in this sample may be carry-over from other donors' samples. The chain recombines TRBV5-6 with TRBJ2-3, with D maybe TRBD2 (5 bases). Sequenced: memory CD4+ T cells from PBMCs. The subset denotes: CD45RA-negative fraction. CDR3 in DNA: TGTGCCAGCAGCAAGGACTGGAGCACAGATACGCAGTATTTT. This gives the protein CASSKDWSTDTQYF.